These T cell receptor beta chains were read from a single sample in a study of monozygotic twins with inflammatory bowel disease. TCRdb re-called the 5' RACE reads; one entry per CDR3 protein, DNA not given. This repertoire includes some 160,000 distinct CDR3 sequences. The sample was blood. The receptors shown here come from a human donor with ulcerative colitis or Crohn's disease, or a healthy co-twin of an affected twin (not recorded which). Both conserved end residues are part of each CDR3. Each record gives: CDR3 protein, J gene, V gene.

CDR3 protein: CASTYYPNEQFF; J gene: TRBJ2-1; V gene: TRBV6-2/TRBV6-3
CDR3 protein: CASSVTGGEYNEQFF; J gene: TRBJ2-1; V gene: TRBV5-1
CDR3 protein: CASSLDGLGELFF; J gene: TRBJ2-2; V gene: TRBV28
CDR3 protein: CSALGQGGETQYF; J gene: TRBJ2-5; V gene: TRBV20-1
CDR3 protein: CASRLAGGSEQYF; J gene: TRBJ2-7; V gene: TRBV6-5
CDR3 protein: CSARVSGPATSGRIVRYNEQFF; J gene: TRBJ2-1; V gene: TRBV20-1
CDR3 protein: CSARSGGGTKNIQYF; J gene: TRBJ2-4; V gene: TRBV20-1
CDR3 protein: CASSGTGKLNTEAFF; J gene: TRBJ1-1; V gene: TRBV5-1
CDR3 protein: CASSFSSYGAFF; J gene: TRBJ1-1; V gene: TRBV12-3/TRBV12-4
CDR3 protein: CSAPNIGWTGELFF; J gene: TRBJ2-2; V gene: TRBV20-1